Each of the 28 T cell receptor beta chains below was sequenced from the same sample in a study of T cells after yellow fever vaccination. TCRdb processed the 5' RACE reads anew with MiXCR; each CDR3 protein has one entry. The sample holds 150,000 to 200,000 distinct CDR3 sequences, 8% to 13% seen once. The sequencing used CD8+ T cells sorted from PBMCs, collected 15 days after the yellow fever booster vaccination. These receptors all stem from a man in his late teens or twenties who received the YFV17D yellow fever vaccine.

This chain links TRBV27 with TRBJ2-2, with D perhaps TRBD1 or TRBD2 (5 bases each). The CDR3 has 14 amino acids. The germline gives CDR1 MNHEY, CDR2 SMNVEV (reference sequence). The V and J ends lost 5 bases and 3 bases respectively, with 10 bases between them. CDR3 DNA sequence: TGTGCCAGCAGTAGGCAGGGAGACACCGGGGAGCTGTTTTTT. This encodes CASSRQGDTGELFF.

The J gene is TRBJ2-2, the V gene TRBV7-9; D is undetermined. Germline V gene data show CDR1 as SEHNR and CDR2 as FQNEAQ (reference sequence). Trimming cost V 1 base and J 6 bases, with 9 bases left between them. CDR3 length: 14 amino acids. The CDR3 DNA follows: TGTGCCAGCAGCTTAGATTCACGCCCCGGGGAGCTGTTTTTT. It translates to CASSLDSRPGELFF.

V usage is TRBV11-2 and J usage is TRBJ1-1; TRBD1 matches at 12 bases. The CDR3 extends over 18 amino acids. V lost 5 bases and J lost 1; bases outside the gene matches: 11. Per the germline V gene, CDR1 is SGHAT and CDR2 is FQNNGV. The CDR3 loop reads CASSGRDRGPSWNTEAFF. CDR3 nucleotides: TGTGCCAGCAGCGGCCGGGACAGGGGGCCCTCGTGGAACACTGAAGCTTTCTTT.

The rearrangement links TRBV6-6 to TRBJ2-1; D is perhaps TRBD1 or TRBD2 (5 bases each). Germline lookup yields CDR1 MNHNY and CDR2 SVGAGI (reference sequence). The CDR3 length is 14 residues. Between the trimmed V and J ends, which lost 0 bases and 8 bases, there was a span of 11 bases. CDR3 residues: CASSYSPGSHEQFF. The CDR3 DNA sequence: TGTGCCAGCAGTTACTCTCCAGGGAGCCATGAGCAGTTCTTC.

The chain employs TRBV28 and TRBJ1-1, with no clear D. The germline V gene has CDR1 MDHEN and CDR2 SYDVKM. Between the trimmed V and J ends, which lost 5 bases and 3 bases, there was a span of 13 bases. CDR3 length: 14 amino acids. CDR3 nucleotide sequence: TGTGCCAGCAGTCCACCCTCGGCCTACACTGAAGCTTTCTTT. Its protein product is CASSPPSAYTEAFF.

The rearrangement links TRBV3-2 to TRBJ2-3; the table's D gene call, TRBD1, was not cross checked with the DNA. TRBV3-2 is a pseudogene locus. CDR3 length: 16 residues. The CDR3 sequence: CASSHGSGDFTDTQYF. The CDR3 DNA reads TGTGCCAGCAGCCATGGGTCGGGGGATTTCACAGATACGCAGTATTTT.

DNA for the CDR3: TGTGCCAGCAGCCAAGATCGGTGGGACACTGAAGCTTTCTTT. This gives the protein CASSQDRWDTEAFF. The J gene is TRBJ1-1, the V gene TRBV4-2; the D is unclear. The CDR3 contains 14 residues. Germline loops: CDR1 LGHNA, CDR2 YNFKEQ. V lost 0 bases to trimming and J lost 3 bases, with 8 bases between them.

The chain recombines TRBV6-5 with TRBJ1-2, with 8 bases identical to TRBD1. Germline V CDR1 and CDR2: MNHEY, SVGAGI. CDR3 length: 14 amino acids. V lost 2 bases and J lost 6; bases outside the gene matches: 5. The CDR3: CASSYRTGFDGYTF. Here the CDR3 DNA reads TGTGCCAGCAGTTACCGGACAGGGTTTGATGGCTACACCTTC.

The CDR3 DNA follows: TGCGCCAGCAAGCGGTCCGACTCGGACAGGGATGATATCCACGAGCAGTACGTC. It yields the protein CASKRSDSDRDDIHEQYV. The chain links TRBV23-1 to TRBJ2-7, with 8 bases that match TRBD1. TRBV23-1 is an ORF, with its function uncertain. Trimming at V came to 7 bases and at J to 5 bases, leaving 22 bases not matched to a gene. The CDR3 has 18 residues.

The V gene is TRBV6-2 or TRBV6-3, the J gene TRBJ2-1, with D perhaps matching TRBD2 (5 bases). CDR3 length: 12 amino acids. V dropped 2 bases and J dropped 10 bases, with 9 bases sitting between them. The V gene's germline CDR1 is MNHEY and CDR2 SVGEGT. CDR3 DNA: TGTGCCAGCAGTTACACGGACTGGGAGCAGTTCTTC. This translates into CASSYTDWEQFF.

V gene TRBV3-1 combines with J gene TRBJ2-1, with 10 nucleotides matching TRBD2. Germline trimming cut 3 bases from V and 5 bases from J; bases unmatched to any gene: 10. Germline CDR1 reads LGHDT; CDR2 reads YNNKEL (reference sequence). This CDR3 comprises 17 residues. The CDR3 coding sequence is TGTGCCAGCAGCCACCCAGCGGGGGGGCCGGGCCACAATGAGCAGTTCTTC. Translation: CASSHPAGGPGHNEQFF.

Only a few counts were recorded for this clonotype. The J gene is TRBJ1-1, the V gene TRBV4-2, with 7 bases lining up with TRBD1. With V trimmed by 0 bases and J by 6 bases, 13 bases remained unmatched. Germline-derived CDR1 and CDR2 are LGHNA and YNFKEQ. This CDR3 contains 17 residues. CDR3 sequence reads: CASSQDRRGQSFSEAFF. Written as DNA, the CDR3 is TGTGCCAGCAGCCAAGATCGGAGGGGGCAAAGTTTCTCTGAAGCTTTCTTT.

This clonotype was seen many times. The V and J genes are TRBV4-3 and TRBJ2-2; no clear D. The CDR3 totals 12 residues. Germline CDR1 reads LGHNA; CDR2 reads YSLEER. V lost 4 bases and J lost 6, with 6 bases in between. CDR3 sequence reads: CASSPFAGELFF. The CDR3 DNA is TGCGCCAGCAGCCCGTTCGCCGGGGAGCTGTTTTTT.

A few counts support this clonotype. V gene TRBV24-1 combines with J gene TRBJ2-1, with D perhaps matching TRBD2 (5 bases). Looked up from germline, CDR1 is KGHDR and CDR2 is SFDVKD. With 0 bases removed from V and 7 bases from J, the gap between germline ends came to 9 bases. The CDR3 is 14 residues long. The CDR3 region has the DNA TGTGCCACCAGTGATTTGAGACGAGGGAATGAGCAGTTCTTC. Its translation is CATSDLRRGNEQFF.

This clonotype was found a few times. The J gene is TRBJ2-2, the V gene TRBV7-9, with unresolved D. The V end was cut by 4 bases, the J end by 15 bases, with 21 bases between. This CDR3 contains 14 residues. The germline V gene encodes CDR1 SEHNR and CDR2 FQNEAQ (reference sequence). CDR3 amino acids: CASSSVPTALRVFF. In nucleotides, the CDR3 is TGTGCCAGCAGCTCTGTCCCCACCGCCCTAAGGGTGTTTTTT.

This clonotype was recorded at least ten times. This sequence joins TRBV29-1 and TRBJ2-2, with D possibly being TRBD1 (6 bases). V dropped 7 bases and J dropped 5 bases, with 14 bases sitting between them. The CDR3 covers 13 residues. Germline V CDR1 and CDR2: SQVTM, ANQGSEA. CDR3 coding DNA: TGCAGCGCCCGGGACATAAGGACCGGGGAGCTGTTTTTT. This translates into CSARDIRTGELFF.

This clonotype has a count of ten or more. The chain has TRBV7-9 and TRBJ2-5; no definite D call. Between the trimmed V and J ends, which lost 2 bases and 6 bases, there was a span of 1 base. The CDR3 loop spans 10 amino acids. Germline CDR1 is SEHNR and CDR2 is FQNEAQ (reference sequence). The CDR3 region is CASSLKTQYF. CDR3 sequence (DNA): TGTGCCAGCAGCTTAAAGACCCAGTACTTC. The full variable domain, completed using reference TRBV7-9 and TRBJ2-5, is DTGVSQNPRHKITKRGQNVTFRCDPISEHNRLYWYRQTLGQGPEFLTYFQNEAQLEKSRLLSDRFSAERPKGSFSTLEIQRTEQGDSAMYLCASSLKTQYFGPGTRLLVL.

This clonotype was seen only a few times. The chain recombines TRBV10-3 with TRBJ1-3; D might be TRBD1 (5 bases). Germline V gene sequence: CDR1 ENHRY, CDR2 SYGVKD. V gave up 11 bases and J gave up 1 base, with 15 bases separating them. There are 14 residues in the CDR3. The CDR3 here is CASGELESGNTIYF. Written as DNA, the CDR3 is TGTGCCTCGGGGGAACTGGAATCTGGAAACACCATATATTTT.

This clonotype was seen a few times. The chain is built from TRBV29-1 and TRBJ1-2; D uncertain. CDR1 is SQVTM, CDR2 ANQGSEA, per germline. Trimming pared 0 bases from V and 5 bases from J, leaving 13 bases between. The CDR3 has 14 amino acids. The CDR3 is CSVEDARSGYGYTF. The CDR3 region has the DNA TGCAGCGTTGAAGATGCCCGGAGTGGGTATGGCTACACCTTC.

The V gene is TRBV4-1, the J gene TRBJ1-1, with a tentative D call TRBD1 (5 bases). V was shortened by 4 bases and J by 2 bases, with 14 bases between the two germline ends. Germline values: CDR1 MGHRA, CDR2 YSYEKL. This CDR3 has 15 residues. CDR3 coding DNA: TGCGCCAGCAGCCTCCGCAGGGCCGGTAACACTGAAGCTTTCTTT. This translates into CASSLRRAGNTEAFF.

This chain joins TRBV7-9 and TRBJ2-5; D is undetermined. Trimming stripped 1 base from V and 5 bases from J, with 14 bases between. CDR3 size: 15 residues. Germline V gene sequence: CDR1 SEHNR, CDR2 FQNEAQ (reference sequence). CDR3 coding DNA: TGTGCCAGCAGCTTAGACATCGTCGGGTACGAGACCCAGTACTTC. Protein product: CASSLDIVGYETQYF.

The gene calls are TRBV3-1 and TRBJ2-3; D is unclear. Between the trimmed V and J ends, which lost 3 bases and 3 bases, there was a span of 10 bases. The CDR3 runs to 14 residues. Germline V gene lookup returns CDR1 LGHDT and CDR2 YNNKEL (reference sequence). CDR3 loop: CASSQGGRTDTQYF. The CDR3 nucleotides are TGTGCCAGCAGCCAGGGCGGCCGAACAGATACGCAGTATTTT.

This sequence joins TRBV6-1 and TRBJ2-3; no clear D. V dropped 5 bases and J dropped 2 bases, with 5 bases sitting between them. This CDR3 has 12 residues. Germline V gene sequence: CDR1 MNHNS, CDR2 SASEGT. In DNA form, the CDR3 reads TGTGCCAGCAGTAAATTCACAGATACGCAGTATTTT. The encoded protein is CASSKFTDTQYF.

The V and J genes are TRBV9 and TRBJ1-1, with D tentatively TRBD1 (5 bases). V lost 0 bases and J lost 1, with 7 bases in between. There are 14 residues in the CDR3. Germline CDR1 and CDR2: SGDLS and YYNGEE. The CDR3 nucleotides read TGTGCCAGCAGCGTAGGAGGGGCGAACACTGAAGCTTTCTTT. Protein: CASSVGGANTEAFF.

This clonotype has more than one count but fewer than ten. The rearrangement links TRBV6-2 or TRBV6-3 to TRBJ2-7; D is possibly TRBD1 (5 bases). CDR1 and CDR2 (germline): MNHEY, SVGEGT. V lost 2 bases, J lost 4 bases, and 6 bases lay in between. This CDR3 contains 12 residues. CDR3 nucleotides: TGTGCCAGCAGTTACCAGGGTTACGAGCAGTACGTC. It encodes CASSYQGYEQYV.

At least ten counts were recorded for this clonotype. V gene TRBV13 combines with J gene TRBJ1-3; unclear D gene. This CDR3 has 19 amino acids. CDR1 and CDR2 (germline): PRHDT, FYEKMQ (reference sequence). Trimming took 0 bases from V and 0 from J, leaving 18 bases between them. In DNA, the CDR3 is TGTGCCAGCAGCTTAGGTCGAGGAGAACTATATCACTCTGGAAACACCATATATTTT. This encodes CASSLGRGELYHSGNTIYF. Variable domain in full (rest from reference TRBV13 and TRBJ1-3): AAGVIQSPRHLIKEKRETATLKCYPIPRHDTVYWYQQGPGQDPQFLISFYEKMQSDKGSIPDRFSAQQFSDYHSELNMSSLELGDSALYFCASSLGRGELYHSGNTIYFGEGSWLTVV.

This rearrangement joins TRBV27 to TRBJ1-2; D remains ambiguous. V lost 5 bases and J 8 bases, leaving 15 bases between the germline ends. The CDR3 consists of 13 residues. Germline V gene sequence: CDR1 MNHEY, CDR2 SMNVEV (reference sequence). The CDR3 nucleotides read TGTGCCAGCAGTGGGCACGGGGTTCTCGGCTACACCTTC. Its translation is CASSGHGVLGYTF.

The CDR3 region has the DNA TGTGCCATCAGTGAGTCCCGTGGAGAGACCCAGTACTTC. Its protein is CAISESRGETQYF. This chain uses TRBV10-3 with TRBJ2-5; D is unclear. V gave up 0 bases and J gave up 4 bases, with 6 bases separating them. Germline V lookup: CDR1 ENHRY, CDR2 SYGVKD. The CDR3 has 13 amino acids.